The subject of this entry is one TCR beta chain. These data are taken from a study of blood T cell repertoires in COVID-19. The CDR3 is 14 amino acids. V trimming: 4 bases; J trimming: 2 bases; junction bases outside the gene matches: 3. CDR1 and CDR2 from the germline V gene are SGHRS and YFSETQ. TCRdb keeps only in-frame clones here, not all; method: immunoSEQ multiplex PCR. This sample has about 140,000 clones; over 80% occur once, and the top ten carry 11%. This receptor was identified in a man in his 60s who had recovered from COVID-19. V usage is TRBV5-1 and J usage is TRBJ1-2; 9 bases agree with TRBD1. Input material: PBMCs or T cells enriched from blood (not recorded which). CDR3: CASSTGQGNYGYTF. The CDR3 DNA sequence: TGCGCCAGCAGCACAGGACAGGGGAACTATGGCTACACCTTC.